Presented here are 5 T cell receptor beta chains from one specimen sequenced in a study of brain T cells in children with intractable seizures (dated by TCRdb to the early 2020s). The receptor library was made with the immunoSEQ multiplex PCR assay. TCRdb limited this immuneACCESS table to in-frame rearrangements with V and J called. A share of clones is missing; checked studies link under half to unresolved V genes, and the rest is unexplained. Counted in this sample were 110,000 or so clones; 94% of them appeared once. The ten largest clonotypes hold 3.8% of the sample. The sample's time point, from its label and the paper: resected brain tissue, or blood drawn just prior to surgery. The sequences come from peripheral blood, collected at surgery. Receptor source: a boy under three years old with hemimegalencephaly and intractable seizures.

The CDR3 DNA reads as TGTGCCAGCAGCCAAGGACTAGCCCGGGGAGAGACCCAGTACTTC. Its translation is CASSQGLARGETQYF. The rearrangement links TRBV6-2 or TRBV6-3 to TRBJ2-5; 8 bases agree with TRBD2. The CDR3 runs 15 residues. J was trimmed by 4 bases and V by 6 bases; bases with no gene match: 10. Germline V gene sequence: CDR1 MNHEY, CDR2 SVGEGT.

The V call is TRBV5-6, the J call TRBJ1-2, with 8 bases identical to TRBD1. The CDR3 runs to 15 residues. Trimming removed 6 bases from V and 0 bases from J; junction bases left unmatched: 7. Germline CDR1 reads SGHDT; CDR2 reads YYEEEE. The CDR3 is CASNPDRGANYGYTF. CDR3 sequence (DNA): TGTGCCAGCAACCCCGACAGGGGAGCTAACTATGGCTACACCTTC.

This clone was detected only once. Written as DNA, the CDR3 is TGTGCCTGGACTCCGGACCGAGGAGAGCAGTACTTC. Protein sequence: CAWTPDRGEQYF. This chain uses TRBV30 with TRBJ2-7; D call uncertain. This CDR3 is built from 12 residues. V lost 4 bases, J lost 7 bases, and 14 bases lay in between. In germline, CDR1 is GTSNPN, CDR2 SVGIG (reference sequence).

The CDR3 protein is CASSLSRVIGGYTF. CDR3 in DNA: TGTGCCAGCAGTTTAAGTCGGGTAATCGGTGGCTACACCTTC. V usage is TRBV27 and J usage is TRBJ1-2, with D hard to call. CDR3 length equals 14 residues. CDR1 and CDR2 from the germline V gene are MNHEY and SMNVEV (reference sequence). The V end lost 2 bases, the J end lost 7 bases, and 14 bases lay between the germline ends.

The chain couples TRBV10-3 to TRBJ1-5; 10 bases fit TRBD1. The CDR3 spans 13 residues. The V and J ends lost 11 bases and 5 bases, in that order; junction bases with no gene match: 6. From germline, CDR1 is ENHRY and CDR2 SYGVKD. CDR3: CAARDRGHQPQHF. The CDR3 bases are TGTGCCGCAAGGGACAGGGGCCATCAGCCCCAGCATTTT.